The 18 T cell receptor beta chains given below trace back to one sample, sequenced in a study of CD8 T cells in Susac syndrome. cDNA came from roughly 0.5 to 1 ug RNA primed by random hexamers. TCRdb re-analysed the immunoSEQ multiplex PCR reads in MiXCR, keeping a single row per CDR3 protein. The sample consists of more than 40,000 distinct CDR3 sequences, 90% to 95% of them appearing once. Sequenced sample: CD8+ T cells from PBMCs. All receptors come from a human donor in good health.

V gene TRBV6-4 combines with J gene TRBJ2-1; 7 positions agree with TRBD2. This CDR3 spans 15 amino acids. V shed 6 bases, J shed 0 bases, and the junction held 5 bases outside the gene matches. Germline V gene sequence: CDR1 MRHNA, CDR2 SNTAGT. CDR3 sequence: CASRDLAGSYNEQFF. CDR3 in DNA: TGTGCCAGCAGAGATTTAGCGGGCTCCTACAATGAGCAGTTCTTC.

The chain carries TRBV7-7 and TRBJ2-7, with D perhaps TRBD1 (6 bases). This CDR3 has 14 residues. Trimming pared 0 bases from V and 3 bases from J, leaving 9 bases between. Per the germline V gene, CDR1 is SSHAT and CDR2 is FNYEAQ (reference sequence). DNA for the CDR3: TGTGCCAGCAGCTTAGCGGCAGGGGTCTACGAGCAGTACTTC. Translated, it gives CASSLAAGVYEQYF.

The rearrangement joins TRBV6-4 to TRBJ2-1; D remains unclear. The CDR3 has 14 amino acids. Per the germline V gene, CDR1 is MRHNA and CDR2 is SNTAGT. Trimming took off 3 bases at V and 0 bases at J, with 6 bases between the two ends. This CDR3 reads CASSEDLSYNEQFF. The CDR3 nucleotides read TGTGCCAGCAGTGAGGATCTCTCCTACAATGAGCAGTTCTTC.

The rearrangement uses TRBV7-9 and TRBJ1-5; maybe TRBD1 (5 bases). The germline V and J ends were trimmed by 5 bases and 4 bases, with 12 bases remaining between them. The germline gives CDR1 SEHNR, CDR2 FQNEAQ (reference sequence). This CDR3 comprises 14 residues. The CDR3 here is CASSPGGGNQPQHF. In DNA form, the CDR3 reads TGTGCCAGCAGCCCGGGGGGGGGTAATCAGCCCCAGCATTTT.

V and J are TRBV10-1 and TRBJ2-1; 8 positions match TRBD1. Germline loops: CDR1 WNHNN, CDR2 SYGVQD (reference sequence). This CDR3 has 17 amino acids. V lost 7 bases, J lost 3 bases, and 14 bases stayed unmatched. The CDR3 spells CASTPERGTGIYNEQFF. CDR3 nucleotide sequence: TGCGCCAGCACCCCAGAGAGGGGGACAGGTATCTACAATGAGCAGTTCTTC.

This clonotype has only one observation. The CDR3 sequence is CSARRSAGVNEQFF. The CDR3, as DNA: TGCAGTGCTAGAAGGTCGGCGGGGGTCAATGAGCAGTTCTTC. The chain has TRBV20-1 and TRBJ2-1; 7 nucleotides agree with TRBD2. J lost 6 bases, V lost 2 bases, and 7 bases had no gene match. The germline V gene has CDR1 DFQATT and CDR2 SNEGSKA (reference sequence). This CDR3 contains 14 residues.

The V call is TRBV20-1, the J call TRBJ2-5, with D tentatively TRBD1 (5 bases). This CDR3 comprises 15 residues. V was clipped by 5 bases and J by 5 bases, with 21 bases between them. Germline-derived CDR1 and CDR2 are DFQATT and SNEGSKA (reference sequence). The CDR3 DNA reads TGCAGTGCTGCAGCTTGGGGCGACACGGTGGAGACCCAGTACTTC. Amino acid sequence: CSAAAWGDTVETQYF.

This chain joins TRBV3-1 and TRBJ2-5, with D maybe TRBD1 (6 bases). The germline V gene encodes CDR1 LGHDT and CDR2 YNNKEL (reference sequence). The CDR3 loop spans 14 amino acids. Trimming shortened V by 4 bases and J by 1 base, and 10 bases separated the two germline ends. The CDR3 reads CASSRGHLQETQYF. CDR3 DNA: TGTGCCAGCAGCCGGGGACATCTCCAAGAGACCCAGTACTTC.

V and J are TRBV3-1 and TRBJ2-3; D remains unclear. Germline lookup yields CDR1 LGHDT and CDR2 YNNKEL (reference sequence). Trimming shortened V by 0 bases and J by 4 bases, and 8 bases separated the two germline ends. The CDR3 sequence is 14 residues long. The CDR3 region has the DNA TGTGCCAGCAGCCAAGATTGGGCCCCAGATACGCAGTATTTT. Its translation is CASSQDWAPDTQYF.

This clonotype was counted once. V gene TRBV30 combines with J gene TRBJ2-3; D remains unclear. The germline V gene has CDR1 GTSNPN and CDR2 SVGIG (reference sequence). The CDR3 is 15 residues long. V was shortened by 2 bases and J by 3 bases, with 15 bases between the two germline ends. The CDR3 here is CAWSLRAHLTDTQYF. The CDR3 DNA follows: TGTGCCTGGAGTCTTCGGGCGCACCTGACAGATACGCAGTATTTT.

This clonotype has just one count. The V and J genes are TRBV21-1 and TRBJ2-6; no check of the table's D call, TRBD1, against the DNA was made. TRBV21-1 is a listed pseudogene. There are 18 residues in the CDR3. The CDR3 region is CASSKSGTGFSGANVLTF. CDR3 DNA: TGTGCCAGCAGCAAGAGCGGGACAGGTTTCTCTGGGGCCAACGTCCTGACTTTC.

The V and J genes are TRBV2 and TRBJ2-7, with unresolved D. This CDR3 region has 13 residues. Per the germline V gene, CDR1 is SNHLY and CDR2 is FYNNEI. V lost 10 bases, J lost 2 bases, and 15 bases lay in between. CDR3: CATQRETTYEQYF. The CDR3 nucleotides are TGTGCCACCCAACGCGAAACCACCTACGAGCAGTACTTC. The whole variable domain, filled in from reference TRBV2 and TRBJ2-7, reads EPEVTQTPSHQVTQMGQEVILRCVPISNHLYFYWYRQILGQKVEFLVSFYNNEISEKSEIFDDQFSVERPDGSNFTLKIRSTKLEDSAMYFCATQRETTYEQYFGPGTRLTVT.

This chain joins TRBV9 and TRBJ2-2; 12 bases fit TRBD2. This CDR3 has 16 amino acids. CDR1 is SGDLS, CDR2 YYNGEE, per germline. The V segment lost 5 bases and the J segment 6 bases; nucleotides outside the gene matches: 8. CDR3 sequence reads: CASSDRLAGVSGELFF. The CDR3 DNA follows: TGTGCCAGCAGTGATAGACTAGCGGGAGTCTCCGGGGAGCTGTTTTTT.

The rearrangement uses TRBV6-6 and TRBJ2-1, with TRBD2 matching 8 bases. V was pared by 2 bases and J by 9 bases, with 9 bases of the junction left unmatched. From germline, CDR1 is MNHNY and CDR2 SVGAGI (reference sequence). The CDR3 loop spans 15 amino acids. The CDR3 DNA follows: TGTGCCAGCAGTTACCCTTCGGGACTAGTAGTTGAGCAGTTCTTC. It encodes CASSYPSGLVVEQFF.

This chain links TRBV19 with TRBJ1-1, with D uncertain. Trimming removed 6 bases from V and 9 bases from J, with 14 bases in between. Germline-derived CDR1 and CDR2 are LNHDA and SQIVND (reference sequence). The CDR3 spans 12 residues. The CDR3 nucleotides read TGTGCCAGTAGAGTAGGAGACGGCCAAGCTTTCTTT. This encodes CASRVGDGQAFF.

Written as DNA, the CDR3 is TGCAGCGTCCCCCCAGGGGAGGGAACAGATACGCAGTATTTT. It encodes CSVPPGEGTDTQYF. This sequence joins TRBV29-1 and TRBJ2-3; maybe TRBD2 (7 bases). CDR3 length equals 14 residues. The germline V gene encodes CDR1 SQVTM and CDR2 ANQGSEA. Trimming removed 6 bases at V and 3 bases at J, with 16 bases between.

This clonotype was recorded a few times. This chain uses TRBV5-1 with TRBJ2-1; the match to TRBD2 covers 10 bases. The V gene end was trimmed by 0 bases and the J gene end by 2 bases; junction bases not matched to a gene: 2. This CDR3 has 16 residues. Germline CDR1 and CDR2: SGHRS and YFSETQ. The CDR3 nucleotides are TGCGCCAGCAGCTTGGGGCTAGCGGGAGCCTACAATGAGCAGTTCTTC. This translates into CASSLGLAGAYNEQFF.

This clonotype was found a few times. The chain recombines TRBV2 with TRBJ2-3; D is ambiguous. The germline gives CDR1 SNHLY, CDR2 FYNNEI. V lost 3 bases to trimming and J lost 9 bases, with 19 bases between them. This CDR3 spans 15 amino acids. The CDR3 loop is CASSEAGLTVTTQYF. DNA for the CDR3: TGTGCCAGCAGTGAGGCAGGTCTAACGGTAACCACGCAGTATTTT.